These 2 T cell receptor beta chains came from one sample sequenced in a study of blood T cell repertoires in COVID-19. Libraries were prepared by immunoSEQ multiplex PCR; TCRdb keeps only in-frame clonotypes and omits some of them. The sample records over 250,000 clones, 88% being singletons. The specimen was peripheral blood. Receptors originate from a man aged 60 to 69 who had recovered from COVID-19.

This sequence joins TRBV15 and TRBJ1-1; D is perhaps TRBD1 (6 bases). CDR3 length: 14 residues. Between the trimmed V and J ends, which lost 3 bases and 4 bases, there was a span of 12 bases. Germline lookup yields CDR1 LNHNV and CDR2 YYDKDF (reference sequence). This chain's CDR3 is CATSSPQGSTEAFF. CDR3 DNA: TGTGCCACCAGCAGTCCCCAGGGGTCCACTGAAGCTTTCTTT.

This chain joins TRBV12-3 or TRBV12-4 and TRBJ1-2; 7 bases line up with TRBD1. The V gene end was trimmed by 3 bases and the J gene end by 7 bases; junction bases not matched to a gene: 2. The CDR3 has 12 residues. CDR3 bases: TGTGCCAGCAGTTTGACAGGGTTTGGCTACACCTTC. Its translation: CASSLTGFGYTF.